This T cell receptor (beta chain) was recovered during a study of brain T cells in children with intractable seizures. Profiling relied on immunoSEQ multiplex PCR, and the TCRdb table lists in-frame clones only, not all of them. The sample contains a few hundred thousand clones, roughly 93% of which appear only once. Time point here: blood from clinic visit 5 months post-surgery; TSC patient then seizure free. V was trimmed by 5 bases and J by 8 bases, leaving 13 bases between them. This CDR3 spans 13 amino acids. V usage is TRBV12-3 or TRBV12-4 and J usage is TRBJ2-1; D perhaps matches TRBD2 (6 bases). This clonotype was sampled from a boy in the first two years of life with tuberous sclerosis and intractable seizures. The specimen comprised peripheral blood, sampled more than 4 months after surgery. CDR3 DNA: TGTGCCAGCAGTGGCGGGACTGGGGATGAGCAGTTCTTC. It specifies CASSGGTGDEQFF.